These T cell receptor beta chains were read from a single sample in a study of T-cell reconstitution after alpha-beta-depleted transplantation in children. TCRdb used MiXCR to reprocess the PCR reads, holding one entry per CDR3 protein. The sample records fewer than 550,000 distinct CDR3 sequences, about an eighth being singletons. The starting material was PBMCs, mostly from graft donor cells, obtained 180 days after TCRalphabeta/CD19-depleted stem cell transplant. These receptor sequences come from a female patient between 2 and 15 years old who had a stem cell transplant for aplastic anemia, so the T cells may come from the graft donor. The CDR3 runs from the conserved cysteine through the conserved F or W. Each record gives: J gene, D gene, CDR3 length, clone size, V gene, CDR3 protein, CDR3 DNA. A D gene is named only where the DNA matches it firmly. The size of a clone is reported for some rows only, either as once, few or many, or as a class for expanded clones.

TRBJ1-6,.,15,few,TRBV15,CATSRARGTGSPLHF,TGTGCCACCAGCAGAGCCAGGGGTACGGGATCACCCCTCCACTTT
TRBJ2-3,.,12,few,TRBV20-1,CSASGRRDTQYF,TGCAGTGCTAGCGGGAGACGAGATACGCAGTATTTT
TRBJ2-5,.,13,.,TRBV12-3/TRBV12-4,CASSSKGSETQYF,TGTGCCAGCAGTTCGAAGGGGAGCGAGACCCAGTACTTC
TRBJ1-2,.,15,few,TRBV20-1,CSARTARMLNYGYTF,TGCAGTGCTCGGACAGCCAGAATGCTTAACTATGGCTACACCTTC
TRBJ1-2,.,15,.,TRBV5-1,CASSLEGIHHYGYTF,TGCGCCAGCAGCTTGGAGGGAATCCACCACTATGGCTACACCTTC
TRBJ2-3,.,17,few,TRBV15,CATSRDPPLTGPDTQYF,TGTGCCACCAGCAGAGATCCTCCCCTGACGGGGCCGGATACGCAGTATTTT
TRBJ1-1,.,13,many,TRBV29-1,CSVSNRGGTEAFF,TGCAGCGTGTCAAATAGGGGGGGCACTGAAGCTTTCTTT
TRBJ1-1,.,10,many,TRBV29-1,CSVRNTEAFF,TGCAGCGTACGGAACACTGAAGCTTTCTTT
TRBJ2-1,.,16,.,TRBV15,CATSLGPGPSYNEQFF,TGTGCCACCTCCTTAGGCCCAGGGCCCTCCTACAATGAGCAGTTCTTC
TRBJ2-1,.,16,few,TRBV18,CASSPWGQSVYNEQFF,TGTGCCAGCTCACCATGGGGGCAGAGTGTGTACAATGAGCAGTTCTTC